The clone carrying this TCR beta chain turned up a few times. No antigen is known for it. This sample was taken from a study of T cell responses to AZD1222 COVID-19 vaccine. Study-level findings and limits: Donors, mostly white British, included more females; clonal diversity was possibly underestimated. Scientists sampled the repertoires only once the peak T cell response had passed. CD4 TCRs covered the whole spike, strongest at regions 160-218 and 743-854. The number of AZD1222 recipients seropositive at baseline was only five to seven.

Looked up from germline, CDR1 is SEHNR and CDR2 is FQNEAQ (reference sequence). This CDR3 spans 13 amino acids. Trimming removed 5 bases from V and 3 bases from J; junction bases left unmatched: 3. The assay was immunoSEQ multiplex PCR, and TCRdb's table has in-frame clones only and misses some. The table records 90,000 to 120,000 clones, about 89% of them present only once. This clonotype was obtained from an adult who received the MenACWY meningococcal vaccine as a control. The chain uses TRBV7-9 and TRBJ1-1; TRBD1 matches at 7 bases. The sequencing used peripheral blood, collected 28 days after the second dose of the MenACWY control vaccine. This CDR3 is CASSRDSYTEAFF. CDR3 bases: TGTGCCAGCAGCCGGGACAGTTACACTGAAGCTTTCTTT. Variable domain in full (rest from reference TRBV7-9 and TRBJ1-1): DTGVSQNPRHKITKRGQNVTFRCDPISEHNRLYWYRQTLGQGPEFLTYFQNEAQLEKSRLLSDRFSAERPKGSFSTLEIQRTEQGDSAMYLCASSRDSYTEAFFGQGTRLTVV.